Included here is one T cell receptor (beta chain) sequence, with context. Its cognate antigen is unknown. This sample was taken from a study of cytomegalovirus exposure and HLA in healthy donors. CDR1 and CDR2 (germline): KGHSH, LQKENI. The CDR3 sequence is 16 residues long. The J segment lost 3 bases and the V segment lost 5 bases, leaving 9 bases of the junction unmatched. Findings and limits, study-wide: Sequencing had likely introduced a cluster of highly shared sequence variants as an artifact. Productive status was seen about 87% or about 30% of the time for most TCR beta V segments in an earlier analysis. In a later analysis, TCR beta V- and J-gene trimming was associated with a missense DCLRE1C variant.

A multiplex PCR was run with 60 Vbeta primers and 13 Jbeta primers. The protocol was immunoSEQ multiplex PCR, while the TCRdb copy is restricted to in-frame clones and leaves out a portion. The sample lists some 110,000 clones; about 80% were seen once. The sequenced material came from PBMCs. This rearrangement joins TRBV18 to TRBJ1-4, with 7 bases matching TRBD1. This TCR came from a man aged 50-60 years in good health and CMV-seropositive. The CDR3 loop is CASSSNRGTSNEKLFF. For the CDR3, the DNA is TGTGCCAGCTCATCAAACAGGGGAACCTCTAATGAAAAACTGTTTTTT.